The 10 T cell receptor beta chains reported below all come from one sample, sequenced in a study of blood T cell repertoires in COVID-19. Sequencing used immunoSEQ multiplex PCR; TCRdb keeps in-frame clones, though not all of them. Among 350,000 to 500,000 clones listed, roughly 89% were seen once. Sequencing was carried out using peripheral blood. Receptors originate from a man aged 18 to 30 with COVID-19, enrolled during active disease.

The V and J genes are TRBV3-1 (or the pseudogene TRBV3-2) and TRBJ1-6; D is ambiguous. The V and J ends lost 1 base and 3 bases respectively, with 7 bases between them. CDR1 is LGHDT, CDR2 YNNKEL, per germline (reference sequence). CDR3 length: 15 amino acids. The CDR3 spells CASSQGTDYNSPLHF. The CDR3 DNA follows: TGTGCCAGCAGCCAAGGGACTGACTATAATTCACCCCTCCACTTT.

The chain is built from TRBV3-1 (or the pseudogene TRBV3-2) and TRBJ1-4, with D possibly being TRBD1 (5 bases). Germline CDR1 LGHDT, CDR2 YNNKEL (reference sequence). The CDR3 spans 15 residues. Trimming left V 1 base short and J 0 bases short, with 6 bases between. The CDR3 loop reads CASSQGGATNEKLFF. The CDR3 coding sequence is TGTGCCAGCAGCCAAGGGGGGGCAACTAATGAAAAACTGTTTTTT.

This chain uses TRBV5-6 with TRBJ2-5; possible D gene TRBD2, 5 bases. In germline, CDR1 is SGHDT, CDR2 YYEEEE. Deletions cut 1 base from V and 4 bases from J, with 11 bases between. CDR3 length equals 14 residues. In DNA, the CDR3 is TGTGCCAGCAGCTTGTGGCTAGCTGCAGAGACCCAGTACTTC. Translated, it gives CASSLWLAAETQYF.

This clone was found a few times. The chain uses TRBV14 and TRBJ1-1; TRBD1 matches at 10 bases. Germline assignment: CDR1 SGHDN and CDR2 FVKESK. This CDR3 is built from 16 residues. The ends lost 2 bases at V and 6 bases at J; junction bases unmatched: 9. CDR3 sequence reads: CASSQKGGTGVAEAFF. The CDR3 DNA sequence: TGTGCCAGCAGCCAAAAGGGCGGGACAGGGGTTGCTGAAGCTTTCTTT.

This chain uses TRBV5-6 with TRBJ2-5; 11 bases map to TRBD2. CDR1 and CDR2 (germline): SGHDT, YYEEEE. The V gene end was trimmed by 4 bases and the J gene end by 0 bases; junction bases not matched to a gene: 11. The CDR3 has 18 amino acids. The CDR3 here is CASSPMGLAVLYQETQYF. In nucleotides, the CDR3 is TGTGCCAGCAGCCCTATGGGACTAGCGGTCCTATACCAAGAGACCCAGTACTTC.

V usage is TRBV6-5 and J usage is TRBJ2-5; the D is unclear. Germline CDR1 is MNHEY and CDR2 is SVGAGI. This CDR3 contains 14 residues. V was trimmed by 0 bases and J by 1 base, leaving 6 bases between them. CDR3 sequence reads: CASSYSDIQETQYF. DNA for the CDR3: TGTGCCAGCAGTTACTCTGACATCCAAGAGACCCAGTACTTC.

J is TRBJ1-6 and V is TRBV19; D gene unclear. Per germline, CDR1 LNHDA and CDR2 SQIVND (reference sequence). This CDR3 has 13 amino acids. Between the trimmed V and J ends, which lost 5 bases and 10 bases, there was a span of 12 bases. CDR3 DNA: TGTGCCAGTAGTTCTCGCGGTGAATCACCCCTCCACTTT. It is translated as CASSSRGESPLHF.

The chain couples TRBV7-3 to TRBJ2-2; tentative D call: TRBD2 (6 bases). Germline values: CDR1 SGHTA, CDR2 FQGTGA. V was cut by 2 bases and J by 0 bases, with 13 bases left in between. The CDR3 is 17 residues long. CDR3: CASSLELIAANTGELFF. In nucleotides, the CDR3 is TGTGCCAGCAGCTTAGAGTTAATAGCGGCGAACACCGGGGAGCTGTTTTTT.

This sequence joins TRBV2 and TRBJ1-1; D is uncertain. This CDR3 contains 13 residues. CDR1 is SNHLY and CDR2 is FYNNEI in the germline V gene. The V gene lost 7 bases and the J gene lost 0 bases, with 9 bases spanning the gap. This CDR3 reads CASTNRLNTEAFF. The CDR3 DNA is TGTGCCAGCACTAACAGATTGAACACTGAAGCTTTCTTT.

This clone was seen a single time. The V and J genes are TRBV2 and TRBJ2-7, with TRBD1 matching 10 bases. CDR1 and CDR2 from the germline V gene are SNHLY and FYNNEI. The CDR3 contains 14 residues. V dropped 6 bases and J dropped 6; count of bases not matched to a gene: 8. This CDR3 reads CASRSGTGEGEQYF. As DNA, the CDR3 is TGTGCCAGCAGGAGCGGGACAGGGGAGGGCGAGCAGTACTTC.